Detailed here is one T cell receptor (beta chain). This sample is part of a study of human T cells and chemical hapten exposure. On the study more broadly: Skin of the upper inner arm, 2 cm by 2 cm, received 2% DPC for sensitization. Per-sample TCR yield variation was attributed mainly to small pooled library volume differences.

Time point indicated: patch test 3, about 24 weeks after DPC sensitization. The treatment was: therapeutic diphenylcyclopropenone sensitization with weekly scalp DPC. MiXCR, run by TCRdb on the RACE reads, gives a single entry per CDR3 protein. The sample records some 91,000 distinct CDR3 sequences, 27% being singletons. The sample was whole blood, taken in connection with sensitization to the hapten diphenylcyclopropenone (DPC). The receptor was derived from a man aged 35-49 years with alopecia areata. Some clones in this sample may be carry-over from other donors' samples.

CDR3 nucleotide sequence: TGTGCCAGCAGCGTATCTGGGGCCAACGTCCTGACTTTC. It translates to CASSVSGANVLTF. The rearrangement links TRBV5-4 to TRBJ2-6; D unresolved. This CDR3 region has 13 residues. V lost 4 bases, J lost 1 base, and 3 bases lay in between. The germline gives CDR1 SGHNT, CDR2 YYREEE (reference sequence).